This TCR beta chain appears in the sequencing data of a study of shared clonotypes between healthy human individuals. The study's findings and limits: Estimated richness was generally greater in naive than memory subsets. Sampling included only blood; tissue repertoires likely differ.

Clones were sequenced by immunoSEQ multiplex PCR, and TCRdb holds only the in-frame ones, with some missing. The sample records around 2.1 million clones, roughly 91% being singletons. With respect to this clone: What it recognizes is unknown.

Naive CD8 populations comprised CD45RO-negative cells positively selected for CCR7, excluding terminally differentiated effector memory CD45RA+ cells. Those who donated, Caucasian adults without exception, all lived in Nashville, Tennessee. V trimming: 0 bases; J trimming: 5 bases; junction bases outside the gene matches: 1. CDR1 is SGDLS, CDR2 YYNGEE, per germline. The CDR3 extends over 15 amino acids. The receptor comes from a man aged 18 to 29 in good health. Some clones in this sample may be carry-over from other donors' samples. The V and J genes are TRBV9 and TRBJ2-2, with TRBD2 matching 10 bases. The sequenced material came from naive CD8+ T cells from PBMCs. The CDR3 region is CASSVVTSGTGELFF. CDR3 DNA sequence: TGTGCCAGCAGCGTAGTGACTAGCGGGACCGGGGAGCTGTTTTTT.